One and the same sample provided the 31 T cell receptor beta chains below, sequenced in a study of blood T cells in healthy people across ages. A J-beta primer mix and a sample-barcoded 5' primer were used in a second PCR of roughly 6 to 12 cycles. TCRdb re-called the 5' RACE reads with MiXCR, one entry per CDR3 protein. Of hundreds of thousands of distinct CDR3 sequences listed, more than 50% are singletons. The sample comprised blood. The receptors were sampled from a man aged 35-49 years in good health.

This chain uses TRBV6-1 with TRBJ2-7, with 9 bases matching TRBD2. The closer fit of TRBJ2-5 to the DNA end suggests the J call may be wrong. The CDR3 extends over 14 amino acids. The germline V gene has CDR1 MNHNS and CDR2 SASEGT. CDR3 region: CASIILAGTETQYF. The CDR3 DNA sequence: TGTGCCAGCATCATTCTAGCGGGGACGGAGACCCAGTACTTC.

The chain combines TRBV7-3 with TRBJ2-4; D may be TRBD2 (6 bases). The J call may be wrong; the DNA end is better matched by TRBJ2-7. The CDR3 extends over 15 amino acids. Germline CDR1 and CDR2: SGHTA and FQGTGA. The CDR3 sequence: CASSLEPGTFYEQYF. CDR3 bases: TGTGCCAGCAGCTTAGAACCAGGGACTTTTTACGAGCAGTACTTC.

The CDR3 nucleotides read TGCAGTGCCCCCATCTCGCAGGCAGACTATGGCTACACCTTC. Its translation: CSAPISQADYGYTF. The gene calls are TRBV20-1 and TRBJ1-2; D is undetermined. This CDR3 spans 14 amino acids. Trimming cost V 6 bases and J 3 bases, with 17 bases left between them. Germline assignment: CDR1 DFQATT and CDR2 SNEGSKA (reference sequence).

The rearrangement uses TRBV20-1 and TRBJ2-1; TRBD2 matches 13 bases. After removal of 3 bases from V and 9 bases from J, the junction contained 5 bases not matched to a gene. Germline CDR1 and CDR2: DFQATT and SNEGSKA (reference sequence). The CDR3 consists of 14 residues. The CDR3 here is CSARTSGGRSEQFF. The CDR3 DNA sequence: TGCAGTGCTAGGACTAGCGGGGGGAGGAGTGAGCAGTTCTTC.

This clonotype was picked up a small number of times. The chain combines TRBV20-1 with TRBJ2-3, with D perhaps TRBD1 or TRBD2 (5 bases each). The V gene's germline CDR1 is DFQATT and CDR2 SNEGSKA (reference sequence). V was pared by 3 bases and J by 7 bases, with 20 bases between. This CDR3 spans 15 amino acids. The CDR3 DNA follows: TGCAGTGCTAGGGAAACCGGGACGGCAACTTATACGCAGTATTTT. It is translated as CSARETGTATYTQYF.

This chain uses TRBV7-6 with TRBJ1-2; D unclear. CDR1 and CDR2 from the germline V gene are SGHVS and FNYEAQ. CDR3 length: 13 amino acids. With 5 bases removed from V and 7 bases from J, the gap between germline ends came to 14 bases. The CDR3 region is CASSAPNLVGYTF. The CDR3 nucleotides are TGTGCCAGCAGCGCCCCAAATCTGGTTGGCTACACCTTC.

This clonotype was recorded a few times. The chain uses TRBV5-1 and TRBJ2-1; D possibly matches TRBD1 or TRBD2 (5 bases each). Germline CDR1 and CDR2: SGHRS and YFSETQ. Trimming removed 0 bases at V and 5 bases at J, with 15 bases between. The CDR3 sequence is 16 residues long. The CDR3 DNA reads as TGCGCCAGCAGCTTGGTATCCGGGGCGCAGGACAATGAGCAGTTCTTC. It is translated as CASSLVSGAQDNEQFF. The whole variable domain, filled in from reference TRBV5-1 and TRBJ2-1, reads KAGVTQTPRYLIKTRGQQVTLSCSPISGHRSVSWYQQTPGQGLQFLFEYFSETQRNKGNFPGRFSGRQFSNSRSEMNVSTLELGDSALYLCASSLVSGAQDNEQFFGPGTRLTVL.

Note on this clonotype: The junction departs from germline at one end; a sequencing error may be responsible. The chain has TRBV27 and TRBJ2-1, with 10 nucleotides matching TRBD2. The length of the CDR3 is 15 residues. Germline V CDR1 and CDR2: MNHEY, SMNVEV (reference sequence). In DNA, the CDR3 is TGTGCCAGCACTTTAAGGACTAGCGGTCCCAATGAGCAGTTCTTC. Translating it yields CASTLRTSGPNEQFF.

The J gene is TRBJ2-2, the V gene TRBV12-3 or TRBV12-4; no reliable D call. This CDR3 is 14 amino acids long. The V end lost 5 bases, the J end lost 5 bases, and 12 bases lay between the germline ends. CDR3 nucleotide sequence: TGTGCCAGCAGTCTAGGGTCTAGAACCGGGGAGCTGTTTTTT. It specifies CASSLGSRTGELFF.

The chain joins TRBV12-3 or TRBV12-4 to TRBJ1-2; 9 bases line up with TRBD1. The CDR3 totals 14 residues. J gave up 5 bases and V 3 bases, and 4 bases lay outside the gene matches. This chain's CDR3 is CASSFPDRGYGYTF. CDR3 DNA: TGTGCCAGCAGTTTTCCGGACAGGGGTTATGGCTACACCTTC.

There are a few counts of this clonotype. This chain joins TRBV4-1 and TRBJ2-3; TRBD2 agrees at 10 bases. Unmatched junction bases numbered 15, after V lost 5 bases and J lost 4 bases. The CDR3 covers 18 residues. From germline, CDR1 is MGHRA and CDR2 YSYEKL. The DNA of the CDR3 is TGCGCCAGCAGCAAAAGGGTATCAGCGGGAGGGCCAGCAGATACGCAGTATTTT. Protein: CASSKRVSAGGPADTQYF.

The J gene is TRBJ2-5, the V gene TRBV7-2; D gene ambiguous. Trimming cost V 2 bases and J 5 bases, with 12 bases left between them. The germline V gene encodes CDR1 SGHTA and CDR2 FQGNSA. This CDR3 region has 14 residues. The DNA for the CDR3 is TGTGCCAGCAGCTTATCACGGCGTGGGGAGACCCAGTACTTC. This gives the protein CASSLSRRGETQYF.

This clonotype was counted once. The rearrangement links TRBV28 to TRBJ1-2; D gene unclear. Deletions cut 6 bases from V and 8 bases from J, with 22 bases between. The germline V gene encodes CDR1 MDHEN and CDR2 SYDVKM. CDR3 length: 15 amino acids. CDR3 DNA: TGTGCCAGCAGCGGACTGAACGTGGCCGTCGGCGGCTACACCTTC. Its protein is CASSGLNVAVGGYTF.

This clonotype appeared many times. This chain connects TRBV11-1 to TRBJ1-1; 8 bases match TRBD1. Germline loops: CDR1 SGHAT, CDR2 FQDESV (reference sequence). This CDR3 region has 15 residues. V lost 7 bases to trimming and J lost 4 bases; unmatched junction nucleotides: 11. The CDR3 here is CASTITGGLGTEAFF. The CDR3 DNA sequence: TGTGCCAGCACCATTACAGGGGGTTTGGGCACTGAAGCTTTCTTT.

This chain links TRBV12-3 or TRBV12-4 with TRBJ1-2; no reliable D call. The CDR3 length is 12 residues. The V gene lost 5 bases and the J gene lost 7 bases, with 11 bases spanning the gap. Written as DNA, the CDR3 is TGTGCCAGCAGTCAGTTTCCTGGTGGCTACACCTTC. Translation gives CASSQFPGGYTF.

The V and J genes are TRBV12-3 or TRBV12-4 and TRBJ2-5; D gene unclear. The ends were cut back, 4 bases at V and 2 bases at J, with 11 bases in the middle. The CDR3 loop spans 14 amino acids. CDR3 residues: CASSSLTSQETQYF. CDR3 bases: TGTGCCAGCAGTTCACTAACGAGTCAAGAGACCCAGTACTTC.

The chain recombines TRBV5-1 with TRBJ2-1, with 16 bases identical to TRBD2. The CDR3 is 19 residues long. Germline V gene data show CDR1 as SGHRS and CDR2 as YFSETQ. With 4 bases clipped from V and 3 bases from J, the junction kept 10 bases outside the gene matches. The CDR3 protein is CASSSGTSGGVGSYNEQFF. CDR3 DNA: TGCGCCAGCAGCAGCGGGACTAGCGGGGGGGTAGGGAGCTACAATGAGCAGTTCTTC.

The genes are TRBV7-3 and TRBJ2-1, with 7 bases matching TRBD1. V was clipped by 5 bases and J by 7 bases; unmatched bases: 5. Germline lookup yields CDR1 SGHTA and CDR2 FQGTGA. The CDR3 covers 13 residues. The CDR3 region is CASSPTGRNEQFF. CDR3 bases: TGTGCCAGCAGCCCGACAGGGCGAAATGAGCAGTTCTTC. The variable domain in full, completed from reference TRBV7-3 and TRBJ2-1, reads GAGVSQTPSNKVTEKGKYVELRCDPISGHTALYWYRQSLGQGPEFLIYFQGTGAADDSGLPNDRFFAVRPEGSVSTLKIQRTERGDSAVYLCASSPTGRNEQFFGPGTRLTVL.

V and J are TRBV6-6 and TRBJ1-6; tentative D call: TRBD1 (5 bases). V was cut by 4 bases and J by 9 bases, with 13 bases left in between. The CDR3 is 14 residues long. Germline lookup yields CDR1 MNHNY and CDR2 SVGAGI (reference sequence). CDR3 DNA: TGTGCCAGCAGTTTTCAGGGTTACGGTTCACCCCTCCACTTT. It encodes CASSFQGYGSPLHF.

This clonotype has only one observation. This chain joins TRBV10-3 and TRBJ2-3; 12 bases fit TRBD2. V lost 7 bases and J lost 1; bases outside the gene matches: 6. Germline V gene sequence: CDR1 ENHRY, CDR2 SYGVKD. The CDR3 is 16 residues long. CDR3 sequence reads: CAINLAGGRRTDTQYF. In DNA, the CDR3 is TGTGCCATCAATCTAGCGGGGGGGCGGCGCACAGATACGCAGTATTTT.

This chain connects TRBV29-1 to TRBJ1-1; tentative D call: TRBD1 (5 bases). Trimming removed 3 bases at V and 3 bases at J, with 11 bases between. Germline V gene sequence: CDR1 SQVTM, CDR2 ANQGSEA. The CDR3 is made up of 13 amino acids. The CDR3 DNA follows: TGCAGCGTTGAGGAGCAGGGAGACACTGAAGCTTTCTTT. Translating it yields CSVEEQGDTEAFF. The full variable domain, in which reference TRBV29-1 and TRBJ1-1 provide the parts outside the CDR3, is SAVISQKPSRDICQRGTSLTIQCQVDSQVTMMFWYRQQPGQSLTLIATANQGSEATYESGFVIDKFPISRPNLTFSTLTVSNMSPEDSSIYLCSVEEQGDTEAFFGQGTRLTVV.

V usage is TRBV12-3 or TRBV12-4 and J usage is TRBJ1-2, with 8 bases identical to TRBD1. Trimming cost V 6 bases and J 4 bases; bases outside gene matches: 7. The CDR3 has 14 amino acids. The CDR3 nucleotides are TGTGCCAGCAGGACAGGGGCCGGCGCCTATGGCTACACCTTC. Translation gives CASRTGAGAYGYTF.

The CDR3, as DNA: TGCAGTGCTAGAATGGGCCTCCCGCAAGAGACCCAGTACTTC. This codes for CSARMGLPQETQYF. This rearrangement joins TRBV20-1 to TRBJ2-5; D gene uncertain. CDR3 size: 14 residues. The ends were cut back, 2 bases at V and 2 bases at J, with 12 bases in the middle. Germline V gene sequence: CDR1 DFQATT, CDR2 SNEGSKA (reference sequence).

The chain links TRBV20-1 to TRBJ2-5; 9 nucleotides match TRBD2. The V gene's germline CDR1 is DFQATT and CDR2 SNEGSKA (reference sequence). The CDR3 is made up of 14 amino acids. The ends lost 4 bases at V and 6 bases at J; junction bases unmatched: 9. The CDR3: CSATSSGVRKTQYF. As DNA, the CDR3 is TGCAGTGCTACCTCTAGCGGGGTGAGGAAGACCCAGTACTTC.

This clonotype was seen many times. The J gene is TRBJ2-7, the V gene TRBV7-6; 7 bases agree with TRBD2. The V gene end was trimmed by 5 bases and the J gene end by 0 bases; junction bases not matched to a gene: 7. Germline CDR1 SGHVS, CDR2 FNYEAQ. The CDR3 loop spans 15 amino acids. DNA of the CDR3: TGTGCCAGCAGCCCCCAAGCGGGGCCCTCCTACGAGCAGTACTTC. This codes for CASSPQAGPSYEQYF.

This chain connects TRBV5-1 to TRBJ2-7; 13 bases fit TRBD2. The CDR3 consists of 17 residues. V lost 4 bases and J lost 3; bases outside the gene matches: 10. The germline V gene encodes CDR1 SGHRS and CDR2 YFSETQ. The CDR3 nucleotides read TGCGCCAGCAGCCCAGGCGGACTAGCGGGAGACTACTACGAGCAGTACTTC. Protein product: CASSPGGLAGDYYEQYF.

The V and J genes are TRBV29-1 and TRBJ1-2; 9 nucleotides align to TRBD1. The germline V gene has CDR1 SQVTM and CDR2 ANQGSEA. V dropped 7 bases and J dropped 5; count of bases not matched to a gene: 2. The CDR3 has 11 amino acids. In DNA, the CDR3 is TGCAGCGACGGACAGGGGTATGGCTACACCTTC. Translated: CSDGQGYGYTF.

This clonotype was counted a few times. The chain carries TRBV20-1 and TRBJ1-1; D uncertain. This CDR3 spans 11 amino acids. Germline-derived CDR1 and CDR2 are DFQATT and SNEGSKA (reference sequence). V lost 1 base and J lost 7, with 7 bases in between. CDR3 sequence: CSARVTVEAFF. DNA for the CDR3: TGCAGTGCTAGAGTGACGGTTGAAGCTTTCTTT.

The chain uses TRBV6-1 and TRBJ1-1; 8 positions match TRBD1. The germline V gene has CDR1 MNHNS and CDR2 SASEGT. The CDR3 extends over 16 amino acids. Trimming cost V 11 bases and J 4 bases; bases outside gene matches: 18. The CDR3 is CAAQRQGRGGITEAFF. The DNA for the CDR3 is TGTGCCGCCCAACGACAGGGGAGGGGAGGGATCACTGAAGCTTTCTTT.

This clonotype occurred once. The rearrangement links TRBV25-1 to TRBJ1-6; D gene ambiguous. The CDR3 contains 13 residues. V lost 3 bases, J lost 16 bases, and 16 bases lay in between. Germline loops: CDR1 MGHDK, CDR2 SYGVNS. The CDR3 loop reads CASSDWSLNRLHF. For the CDR3, the DNA is TGTGCCAGCAGTGATTGGTCCCTGAATAGGCTCCACTTT. Supplemented by reference TRBV25-1 and TRBJ1-6, the full variable domain reads EADIYQTPRYLVIGTGKKITLECSQTMGHDKMYWYQQDPGMELHLIHYSYGVNSTEKGDLSSESTVSRIRTEHFPLTLESARPSHTSQYLCASSDWSLNRLHFGNGTRLTVT.

The rearrangement uses TRBV2 and TRBJ2-2; D unresolved. The CDR3 is made up of 13 amino acids. Per germline, CDR1 SNHLY and CDR2 FYNNEI. Trimming left V 3 bases short and J 2 bases short, with 4 bases between. CDR3 protein: CASSDQNTGELFF. CDR3 coding DNA: TGTGCCAGCAGTGACCAAAACACCGGGGAGCTGTTTTTT.